This entry features one T cell receptor (beta chain) sequence. The data derive from a study of blood T cell repertoires in COVID-19. Looking at the study overall: Specimens from acute and convalescent COVID-19 originated in the United States, Italy and Spain. The cDNA or gDNA used as material had been derived from T cells, B-cell-depleted T cells, or PBMCs.

Source study methods: The authors estimated nucleated cell counts from reference gene primer amplification. The protocol was immunoSEQ multiplex PCR, while the TCRdb copy is restricted to in-frame clones and leaves out a portion. That table is the source of V, J and clone size, and D and trimming were worked out from the DNA. The sample yields 200,000 to 250,000 clones, roughly 86% seen once. Trimming pared 3 bases from V and 3 bases from J, leaving 8 bases between. The CDR3 is made up of 13 amino acids. Germline lookup yields CDR1 SQVTM and CDR2 ANQGSEA. Input material: peripheral blood. The chain is built from TRBV29-1 and TRBJ2-2; D is ambiguous. This TCR came from a woman aged 25 to 39 who had recovered from COVID-19. CDR3 bases: TGCAGCGTTGACCTCGTGTACACCGGGGAGCTGTTTTTT. This encodes CSVDLVYTGELFF.